Described below is a single T cell receptor (beta chain) sequence and its context. Here immunoSEQ multiplex PCR was the method, and the copy in TCRdb shows in-frame clones only, minus some. The table lists some 97,000 clones, around 83% of them singletons, with less than 7.5% in the top ten. Documented time point: blood 4 weeks post-SBRT, at nephrectomy. The treatment: 15 Gy SBRT to primary tumor, nephrectomy 4 weeks later. The tumor was a clear cell renal cell carcinoma. Germline values: CDR1 SGHTA, CDR2 FQGNSA. V lost 6 bases, J lost 2 bases, and 17 bases lay in between. The CDR3 extends over 16 amino acids. This entry comes from a study of radiation and T cells in renal cell carcinoma.

The V gene is TRBV7-2, the J gene TRBJ1-3, with D maybe TRBD1 (5 bases). The source material was blood, sampled from a patient whose treatment included radiotherapy and nephrectomy. The sequence was obtained from a man between 60 and 75 years old with renal cell carcinoma. CDR3 DNA: TGTGCCAGCAGTCAAAATTCAGGGTTAACTGGAAACACCATATATTTT. Its translation: CASSQNSGLTGNTIYF.